The 26 T cell receptor beta chains in this list originate from one sample, sequenced in a study of vaccination and CD4 T cells after COVID-19. This sample's treatment: roughly 10-day PBMC culture with coronavirus spike peptide pools or control peptides (ViraFEST assay). Their recognized antigens are unknown. Cultured CD4+ T cells had their DNA profiled by the Oncomine TCR Beta short-read assay. TCRdb called the PCR reads again in MiXCR, with one record for every CDR3 protein. The profile shows approximately 17,000 distinct CDR3 sequences, about 53% of them singletons. Sequenced material: CD4+ T cells from blood, cultured in vitro. All receptors come from a human donor who had recovered from COVID-19.

This clonotype was seen only a few times. V and J are TRBV7-6 and TRBJ1-4; D remains unclear. The germline V gene has CDR1 SGHVS and CDR2 FNYEAQ. This CDR3 has 13 residues. Trimming pared 2 bases from V and 4 bases from J, leaving 5 bases between. DNA of the CDR3: TGTGCCAGCAGCTTATCGTTTAATGAAAAACTGTTTTTT. This sequence encodes CASSLSFNEKLFF.

In the case of this clonotype: At one end, the junction sequence differs from germline, possibly due to a read error. The chain joins TRBV6-5 to TRBJ1-2; TRBD1 might be the D (5 bases). Germline V gene sequence: CDR1 MNHEY, CDR2 SVGAGI. This CDR3 is 15 amino acids long. The CDR3 sequence: CASSYRRGPGSFLSF. In DNA, the CDR3 is TGTGCCAGCAGTTACCGTCGGGGCCCAGGCTCCTTCCTTAGCTTC.

This clonotype occurred once. The CDR3 here is CASSLDMGGDYEQYF. Here the CDR3 DNA reads TGTGCCAGCAGCTTAGATATGGGTGGGGACTACGAGCAGTACTTC. The V call is TRBV11-3, the J call TRBJ2-7, with D unresolved. Germline V CDR1 and CDR2: SGHNT, YENEEA. Trimming stripped 0 bases from V and 3 bases from J, with 12 bases between. This CDR3 contains 15 residues.

In its sample, this clonotype was seen a few times. The chain carries TRBV7-3 and TRBJ1-5, with 9 bases that match TRBD1. Germline trimming cut 2 bases from V and 2 bases from J; bases unmatched to any gene: 7. CDR1 and CDR2 (germline): SGHTA, FQGTGA. The CDR3 spans 17 residues. The CDR3: CASSLAQGARGNQPQHF. The CDR3 nucleotides read TGTGCCAGCAGCTTAGCACAGGGGGCAAGGGGCAATCAGCCCCAGCATTTT.

This clonotype was counted a few times. The chain joins TRBV7-3 to TRBJ1-1; D ambiguous. Deletions cut 2 bases from V and 10 bases from J, with 14 bases between. Germline-derived CDR1 and CDR2 are SGHTA and FQGTGA. The CDR3 loop spans 13 amino acids. Here the CDR3 reads CASSLDPGSRAFF. In nucleotides, the CDR3 is TGTGCCAGCAGCTTAGATCCGGGTTCCCGAGCTTTCTTT.

This clonotype appeared a few times. The rearrangement joins TRBV6-1 to TRBJ2-2, with 7 bases identical to TRBD1. V gave up 5 bases and J gave up 0 bases; unmatched junction bases: 6. CDR1 is MNHNS and CDR2 is SASEGT in the germline V gene. The CDR3 consists of 16 residues. The CDR3: CASSRRDSSNTGELFF. The CDR3 DNA sequence: TGTGCCAGCAGTCGACGGGACAGTTCGAACACCGGGGAGCTGTTTTTT.

This clonotype appeared once. This chain connects TRBV6-1 to TRBJ2-3, with 11 bases lining up with TRBD2. V was clipped by 7 bases and J by 0 bases; unmatched bases: 9. The germline V gene has CDR1 MNHNS and CDR2 SASEGT. The CDR3 has 17 amino acids. The CDR3 here is CASTLLAGGLSTDTQYF. As DNA, the CDR3 is TGTGCCAGCACTCTTCTAGCGGGGGGCCTTAGCACAGATACGCAGTATTTT.

The chain has TRBV20-1 and TRBJ2-3; 9 bases line up with TRBD2. CDR1 and CDR2 from the germline V gene are DFQATT and SNEGSKA (reference sequence). Trimming took 3 bases from V and 6 from J; bases not matched to a gene: 7. This CDR3 comprises 14 residues. CDR3 residues: CSASAGGPSDTQYF. CDR3 in DNA: TGCAGTGCTAGCGCGGGGGGGCCGTCTGATACGCAGTATTTT.

This chain connects TRBV2 to TRBJ2-5; D gene unclear. The CDR3 is 12 amino acids. With 6 bases removed from V and 5 bases from J, the gap between germline ends came to 10 bases. Germline V gene sequence: CDR1 SNHLY, CDR2 FYNNEI. The CDR3: CASSWARETQYF. CDR3 DNA sequence: TGTGCCAGCAGCTGGGCTAGGGAGACCCAGTACTTC.

This sequence joins TRBV20-1 and TRBJ1-6; the D gene is possibly TRBD1 (6 bases). V lost 0 bases to trimming and J lost 7 bases, with 16 bases between them. Germline V gene data show CDR1 as DFQATT and CDR2 as SNEGSKA (reference sequence). The CDR3 has 16 amino acids. The CDR3 sequence is CSARDLRGAINSPLHF. The CDR3 DNA reads as TGCAGTGCTAGAGATCTCCGGGGGGCAATAAATTCACCCCTCCACTTT.

The chain joins TRBV7-9 to TRBJ2-2; D is perhaps TRBD2 (6 bases). The V gene lost 5 bases and the J gene lost 0 bases, with 10 bases spanning the gap. This CDR3 comprises 15 residues. CDR1 is SEHNR, CDR2 FQNEAQ, per germline (reference sequence). The CDR3 coding sequence is TGTGCCAGCAGCGCCGGGACTTCGAACACCGGGGAGCTGTTTTTT. Its protein product is CASSAGTSNTGELFF.

This clonotype showed up just a few times. The chain's CDR3 is CASSWDAGDIQYF. In nucleotides, the CDR3 is TGTGCCAGCAGCTGGGACGCTGGAGACATTCAGTACTTC. The J gene is TRBJ2-4, the V gene TRBV7-9, with D possibly called TRBD1 or TRBD2 (5 bases each). Per germline, CDR1 SEHNR and CDR2 FQNEAQ (reference sequence). The V gene lost 4 bases and the J gene lost 8 bases, with 12 bases spanning the gap. The CDR3 spans 13 residues.

This chain uses TRBV6-1 with TRBJ1-2; D perhaps matches TRBD1 (5 bases). The ends were cut back, 10 bases at V and 1 base at J, with 10 bases in the middle. The CDR3 covers 12 residues. Germline lookup yields CDR1 MNHNS and CDR2 SASEGT. CDR3 loop: CAIKQVNYGYTF. CDR3 DNA: TGTGCCATCAAACAGGTTAACTATGGCTACACCTTC.

The chain links TRBV19 to TRBJ1-5; D remains unclear. In germline, CDR1 is LNHDA, CDR2 SQIVND (reference sequence). V dropped 5 bases and J dropped 6 bases, with 17 bases sitting between them. The CDR3 length is 15 residues. The DNA for the CDR3 is TGTGCCAGTAGTCTAAACCCAACGGTCGGTCAGCCCCAGCATTTT. Protein sequence: CASSLNPTVGQPQHF.

The V and J genes are TRBV19 and TRBJ2-3, with D perhaps matching TRBD2 (7 bases). Germline-derived CDR1 and CDR2 are LNHDA and SQIVND (reference sequence). With 3 bases removed from V and 4 bases from J, the gap between germline ends came to 17 bases. The CDR3 is 16 residues long. CDR3 sequence reads: CASSILGGGAADTQYF. As DNA, the CDR3 is TGTGCCAGTAGTATTCTAGGGGGGGGGGCCGCAGATACGCAGTATTTT. Full variable domain (missing parts from reference TRBV19 and TRBJ2-3): DGGITQSPKYLFRKEGQNVTLSCEQNLNHDAMYWYRQDPGQGLRLIYYSQIVNDFQKGDIAEGYSVSREKKESFPLTVTSAQKNPTAFYLCASSILGGGAADTQYFGPGTRLTVL.

This chain links TRBV4-2 with TRBJ1-4, with 9 bases fitting TRBD1. J was trimmed by 7 bases and V by 4 bases; bases with no gene match: 10. CDR3 size: 16 residues. The germline CDR1 and CDR2 sequences are LGHNA and YNFKEQ. CDR3 nucleotides: TGTGCCAGCAGCCGAACAGCCGGGACAGGGTTTGAAAAACTGTTTTTT. It encodes CASSRTAGTGFEKLFF.

The gene calls are TRBV11-2 and TRBJ1-6; D gene unclear. This CDR3 comprises 14 residues. The ends were cut back, 3 bases at V and 6 bases at J, with 9 bases in the middle. In germline, CDR1 is SGHAT, CDR2 FQNNGV. The CDR3 nucleotides read TGTGCCAGCAGCTTCCGACGAGCTAATTCACCCCTCCACTTT. Protein: CASSFRRANSPLHF.

The V gene is TRBV15, the J gene TRBJ2-2, with D tentatively TRBD2 (6 bases). The V and J ends lost 10 bases and 1 base respectively, with 10 bases between them. CDR1 is LNHNV and CDR2 is YYDKDF in the germline V gene (reference sequence). The CDR3 has 13 amino acids. The CDR3, as DNA: TGTGCCATCGGGAGCTTGAACACCGGGGAGCTGTTTTTT. Its protein product is CAIGSLNTGELFF.

This rearrangement joins TRBV29-1 to TRBJ1-2; D is unclear. V shed 4 bases and J shed 10 bases, with 16 bases lying between them. The germline CDR1 and CDR2 sequences are SQVTM and ANQGSEA. The CDR3 loop spans 12 amino acids. CDR3 amino acids: CSVGGGPPAYTF. CDR3 nucleotide sequence: TGCAGCGTTGGGGGAGGGCCGCCTGCCTACACCTTC.

The chain couples TRBV18 to TRBJ2-6; 11 nucleotides line up with TRBD1. The CDR3 has 17 amino acids. J gave up 1 base and V 4 bases, and 3 bases lay outside the gene matches. CDR1 is KGHSH and CDR2 is LQKENI in the germline V gene. The chain's CDR3 is CASSRGQGASGANVLTF. The CDR3 DNA reads as TGTGCCAGCTCACGAGGACAGGGGGCGTCTGGGGCCAACGTCCTGACTTTC.

This clonotype was seen only a few times. The chain couples TRBV20-1 to TRBJ1-1; 8 bases align to TRBD1. Trimming at V came to 3 bases and at J to 0 bases, leaving 3 bases not matched to a gene. The CDR3 is made up of 14 amino acids. Germline V gene data show CDR1 as DFQATT and CDR2 as SNEGSKA (reference sequence). This chain's CDR3 is CSARRDRMNTEAFF. The CDR3 DNA reads TGCAGTGCTAGGAGGGACAGGATGAACACTGAAGCTTTCTTT.

The chain combines TRBV20-1 with TRBJ2-1; D unclear. Germline V CDR1 and CDR2: DFQATT, SNEGSKA (reference sequence). CDR3 length: 15 residues. The ends were cut back, 1 base at V and 0 bases at J, with 10 bases in the middle. In DNA form, the CDR3 reads TGCAGTGCTAGAGTTTGGACGAGCTCCTACAATGAGCAGTTCTTC. Translating it yields CSARVWTSSYNEQFF.

The chain is built from TRBV7-8 and TRBJ1-5, with D unresolved. CDR1 and CDR2 (germline): SGHVS, FQNEAQ. This CDR3 is built from 15 residues. With 2 bases removed from V and 2 bases from J, the gap between germline ends came to 10 bases. The CDR3 sequence: CASSLFRVGNQPQHF. In nucleotides, the CDR3 is TGTGCCAGCAGCTTATTTAGGGTTGGCAATCAGCCCCAGCATTTT.

The rearrangement joins TRBV6-1 to TRBJ1-2, with D unresolved. V was trimmed by 10 bases and J by 0 bases, leaving 12 bases between them. The germline CDR1 and CDR2 sequences are MNHNS and SASEGT. CDR3 length: 13 amino acids. The CDR3 loop is CATVQRPNYGYTF. The CDR3 region has the DNA TGTGCCACAGTGCAGCGACCTAACTATGGCTACACCTTC.

The rearrangement joins TRBV7-2 to TRBJ1-6, with 10 bases identical to TRBD1. The CDR3 covers 16 residues. The ends lost 1 base at V and 7 bases at J; junction bases unmatched: 4. The germline V gene encodes CDR1 SGHTA and CDR2 FQGNSA. CDR3 in amino acids: CASSLVGTGVNSPLHF. The CDR3 bases are TGTGCCAGCAGCTTAGTCGGGACAGGGGTGAATTCACCCCTCCACTTT. Variable domain in full (rest from reference TRBV7-2 and TRBJ1-6): GAGVSQSPSNKVTEKGKDVELRCDPISGHTALYWYRQSLGQGLEFLIYFQGNSAPDKSGLPSDRFSAERTGGSVSTLTIQRTQQEDSAVYLCASSLVGTGVNSPLHFGNGTRLTVT.

This clonotype was counted between two and nine times. The chain is built from TRBV6-5 and TRBJ2-2; 7 bases map to TRBD1. In germline, CDR1 is MNHEY, CDR2 SVGAGI. Germline trimming cut 4 bases from V and 4 bases from J; bases unmatched to any gene: 6. The CDR3 loop spans 15 amino acids. The chain's CDR3 is CASSSQGRGTGELFF. In DNA form, the CDR3 reads TGTGCCAGCAGTTCACAGGGGCGCGGCACCGGGGAGCTGTTTTTT.